The 24 T cell receptor beta chains listed next were all sequenced from one sample in a study of T cell clonotyping in hematopoietic cell transplantation. This sample's time point: recipient sample about 28 days before transplant, after cytoreduction. The assay was immunoSEQ multiplex PCR, and TCRdb's table has in-frame clones only and misses some. The table lists 25,000 to 30,000 clones, about 80% of them singletons, with less than 7.5% in the top ten. Source: peripheral blood mononuclear cells, taken before stem cell transplant. All receptors come from a woman under 40 with chronic myeloid leukemia. Some clones in this sample may be carry-over from other donors' samples.

This chain connects TRBV4-2 to TRBJ2-3; 10 nucleotides agree with TRBD2. The V and J ends lost 0 bases and 0 bases, in that order; junction bases with no gene match: 6. Germline CDR1 reads LGHNA; CDR2 reads YNFKEQ. The CDR3 length is 18 residues. CDR3 in DNA: TGTGCCAGCAGCCAAGATTTTGGAGCGGGGGGGAGCACAGATACGCAGTATTTT. Amino acids: CASSQDFGAGGSTDTQYF.

The V call is TRBV30, the J call TRBJ2-3; 8 bases line up with TRBD1. Germline values: CDR1 GTSNPN, CDR2 SVGIG (reference sequence). The CDR3 length is 16 residues. V lost 3 bases and J lost 2; bases outside the gene matches: 10. The CDR3 is CAWSDRTGLFTDTQYF. CDR3 DNA: TGTGCCTGGAGCGATAGGACAGGGCTCTTCACAGATACGCAGTATTTT.

The chain is built from TRBV6-1 and TRBJ1-3; D ambiguous. Germline CDR1 reads MNHNS; CDR2 reads SASEGT. CDR3 length: 14 residues. The V gene lost 2 bases and the J gene lost 2 bases, with 7 bases spanning the gap. For the CDR3, the DNA is TGTGCCAGCAGTGAACGAGACACTGGAAACACCATATATTTT. Translation gives CASSERDTGNTIYF.

The genes are TRBV7-2 and TRBJ1-2, with D possibly being TRBD1 (5 bases). V lost 5 bases and J lost 8, with 18 bases in between. From germline, CDR1 is SGHTA and CDR2 FQGNSA. The CDR3 is made up of 14 amino acids. The CDR3, as DNA: TGTGCCAGCAGCCCCCGTCAGACAGCTAGGGGCTACACCTTC. Translating gives CASSPRQTARGYTF.

The genes are TRBV2 and TRBJ1-3; D not resolved. CDR3 length equals 11 residues. Germline CDR1 is SNHLY and CDR2 is FYNNEI. Trimming removed 10 bases at V and 4 bases at J, with 8 bases between. In DNA, the CDR3 is TGTGCCATCGGACCCGGAAACACCATATATTTT. It specifies CAIGPGNTIYF.

This sequence joins TRBV19 and TRBJ1-2; 10 bases are shared with TRBD1. The CDR3 length is 16 residues. J lost 4 bases, V lost 5 bases, and 10 bases had no gene match. CDR1 and CDR2 (germline): LNHDA, SQIVND (reference sequence). Here the CDR3 DNA reads TGTGCCAGTAGTCTCACCGGGACAGGGGATCTCTATGGCTACACCTTC. This translates into CASSLTGTGDLYGYTF.

The chain couples TRBV19 to TRBJ2-2; unclear D gene. The CDR3 runs 10 residues. From germline, CDR1 is LNHDA and CDR2 SQIVND (reference sequence). V lost 11 bases and J 3 bases, leaving 4 bases between the germline ends. CDR3 nucleotide sequence: TGTGCCGTGTACACCGGGGAGCTGTTTTTT. The encoded protein is CAVYTGELFF.

This rearrangement joins TRBV6-5 to TRBJ1-6, with D possibly being TRBD1 (6 bases). Trimming pared 6 bases from V and 10 bases from J, leaving 16 bases between. The CDR3 covers 14 residues. Per germline, CDR1 MNHEY and CDR2 SVGAGI. CDR3 sequence reads: CASSIGGQESPLHF. For the CDR3, the DNA is TGTGCCAGCAGCATAGGGGGGCAGGAGTCACCCCTCCACTTT.

V gene TRBV5-6 combines with J gene TRBJ2-3, with 8 bases matching TRBD2. J lost 2 bases, V lost 0 bases, and 5 bases had no gene match. The CDR3 sequence is 16 residues long. Germline CDR1 and CDR2: SGHDT and YYEEEE. The CDR3, as DNA: TGTGCCAGCAGCTTGGTTAGCGGGGCGATCACAGATACGCAGTATTTT. It is translated as CASSLVSGAITDTQYF.

V gene TRBV29-1 combines with J gene TRBJ2-3; 13 bases are a match to TRBD2. J was trimmed by 1 base and V by 5 bases; bases with no gene match: 3. Germline V lookup: CDR1 SQVTM, CDR2 ANQGSEA. CDR3 size: 15 residues. This CDR3 reads CSVTGTSGGTDTQYF. CDR3 nucleotides: TGCAGCGTTACCGGGACTAGCGGGGGCACAGATACGCAGTATTTT.

The chain links TRBV5-6 to TRBJ1-2; TRBD1 might be the D (6 bases). The ends were cut back, 4 bases at V and 5 bases at J, with 15 bases in the middle. There are 14 residues in the CDR3. Germline V gene lookup returns CDR1 SGHDT and CDR2 YYEEEE. The DNA for the CDR3 is TGTGCCAGCAGCACCGGAAACAGGGTGTATGGCTACACCTTC. Translating gives CASSTGNRVYGYTF.

V gene TRBV6-5 combines with J gene TRBJ1-1, with D unclear. Germline CDR1 MNHEY, CDR2 SVGAGI. V lost 0 bases and J lost 1, with 9 bases in between. The CDR3 spans 15 residues. CDR3 amino acids: CASSYSRFRNTEAFF. In DNA, the CDR3 is TGTGCCAGCAGTTACTCGAGATTCAGGAACACTGAAGCTTTCTTT.

This chain connects TRBV6-5 to TRBJ1-1; D possibly corresponds to TRBD1 (6 bases). Between the trimmed V and J ends, which lost 6 bases and 4 bases, there was a span of 9 bases. CDR1 is MNHEY, CDR2 SVGAGI, per germline. The CDR3 runs to 12 residues. CDR3 in DNA: TGTGCCAGCAGGCCGGGGGCCACTGAAGCTTTCTTT. It translates to CASRPGATEAFF.

This sequence joins TRBV27 and TRBJ1-5; the D is unclear. The CDR3 loop spans 13 amino acids. Trimming shortened V by 2 bases and J by 7 bases, and 9 bases separated the two germline ends. In germline, CDR1 is MNHEY, CDR2 SMNVEV (reference sequence). The CDR3 is CASSLLWGQPQHF. In DNA form, the CDR3 reads TGTGCCAGCAGTTTACTTTGGGGACAGCCCCAGCATTTT.

The chain joins TRBV7-2 to TRBJ2-5; TRBD2 matches 8 bases. CDR3 length equals 16 residues. Unmatched junction bases numbered 9, after V lost 0 bases and J lost 6 bases. Germline loops: CDR1 SGHTA, CDR2 FQGNSA. The CDR3 protein is CASSLAELAAQKTQYF. CDR3 in DNA: TGTGCCAGCAGCTTAGCGGAACTAGCGGCTCAAAAGACCCAGTACTTC.

Only a few counts were recorded for this clone. The rearrangement links TRBV27 to TRBJ2-7; D gene unclear. Germline V CDR1 and CDR2: MNHEY, SMNVEV (reference sequence). The germline V and J ends were trimmed by 0 bases and 1 base, with 7 bases remaining between them. The CDR3 consists of 14 residues. CDR3 in DNA: TGTGCCAGCAGTTTATCGTCCAGATCCTACGAGCAGTACTTC. Translation gives CASSLSSRSYEQYF.

The V call is TRBV5-1, the J call TRBJ2-3, with TRBD2 matching 10 bases. The J segment lost 0 bases and the V segment lost 4 bases, leaving 2 bases of the junction unmatched. Germline CDR1 SGHRS, CDR2 YFSETQ. CDR3 size: 15 residues. This CDR3 reads CASSPLAGSTDTQYF. Here the CDR3 DNA reads TGCGCCAGCAGCCCACTAGCGGGGAGCACAGATACGCAGTATTTT.

The chain recombines TRBV5-1 with TRBJ2-6; D tentatively reads TRBD1 or TRBD2 (6 bases each). Per germline, CDR1 SGHRS and CDR2 YFSETQ. V gave up 4 bases and J gave up 0 bases, with 14 bases separating them. The CDR3 loop spans 17 amino acids. CDR3 bases: TGCGCCAGCAGCCGCCGGGGGCAAAGCTCTGGGGCCAACGTCCTGACTTTC. Translation: CASSRRGQSSGANVLTF.

The chain is built from TRBV11-2 and TRBJ2-7; D tentatively reads TRBD1 or TRBD2 (5 bases each). The germline gives CDR1 SGHAT, CDR2 FQNNGV. V lost 2 bases and J 5 bases, leaving 13 bases between the germline ends. This CDR3 has 14 amino acids. The CDR3 DNA sequence: TGTGCCAGCAGCTTAAACGTTCGGGGCCACGAGCAGTACTTC. Amino acid sequence: CASSLNVRGHEQYF.

The rearrangement uses TRBV5-8 and TRBJ2-7, with 10 bases identical to TRBD1. This CDR3 has 15 amino acids. From germline, CDR1 is SGHTS and CDR2 YDEGEE. The trim removed 0 bases at V and 2 bases at J, leaving 2 bases unmatched. CDR3 nucleotide sequence: TGTGCCAGCAGCTTGGGGACAGGGGGGACCTACGAGCAGTACTTC. It encodes CASSLGTGGTYEQYF.

This sequence joins TRBV9 and TRBJ2-5, with 7 bases aligning to TRBD2. The J call may be incorrect, as the DNA end agrees better with TRBJ2-7. Germline lookup yields CDR1 SGDLS and CDR2 YYNGEE. The CDR3 loop spans 17 amino acids. CDR3 sequence reads: CASSGDVGRGISYEQYF. The CDR3 nucleotides read TGTGCCAGCAGCGGGGACGTCGGGCGGGGGATCTCCTACGAGCAGTACTTC.

V usage is TRBV20-1 and J usage is TRBJ1-2; no clear D. In germline, CDR1 is DFQATT, CDR2 SNEGSKA (reference sequence). The CDR3 extends over 11 amino acids. V lost 2 bases and J lost 7, with 8 bases in between. This chain's CDR3 is CSARLGSGYTF. In DNA form, the CDR3 reads TGCAGTGCTAGACTCGGGAGTGGCTACACCTTC.

The J gene is TRBJ1-5, the V gene TRBV10-3; unclear D gene. This CDR3 has 15 residues. V shed 1 base and J shed 0 bases, with 7 bases lying between them. From germline, CDR1 is ENHRY and CDR2 SYGVKD. The CDR3 DNA reads TGTGCCATCAGTGAGTTTGAGGTTAGCAATCAGCCCCAGCATTTT. It encodes CAISEFEVSNQPQHF.

This rearrangement joins TRBV27 to TRBJ1-1; D gene ambiguous. CDR3 size: 12 residues. V lost 3 bases to trimming and J lost 1 base, with 3 bases between them. The germline gives CDR1 MNHEY, CDR2 SMNVEV (reference sequence). This CDR3 is CASSFSNTEAFF. CDR3 nucleotide sequence: TGTGCCAGCAGTTTTTCGAACACTGAAGCTTTCTTT.